These 4 T cell receptor beta chains were sequenced from one sample in a study of post-analysis software for immune sequencing data (dated by TCRdb to between 2014 and 2017). Overall results and qualifications from the work: Patients showed significantly higher frequencies than controls for a handful of TRBV segments, among them TRBV5-6, TRBV5-1 and TRBV20-1.

These TCRs' antigens remain unknown. The library was built by means of PCR. The sequencing machine was an Illumina HiSeq 2500. To reduce PCR and sequencing biases, unique molecular identifiers were built into the TCR beta cDNA libraries. TCRdb reworked the public reads: Q25 trimming with fastp, MiXCR clone assembly, productive beta chains retained. Every CDR3 protein is listed once, alongside the most common genes and DNA of its rows. For this sample the table gives 740,000 or so distinct CDR3 sequences, of which roughly 50% were detected only once. Jointly, the top ten make up about 4.8% of the sample. The sequencing input was blood. Receptors originate from a girl aged 5 to 17 with multiple sclerosis.

The chain has TRBV2 and TRBJ2-1, with 10 bases aligning to TRBD2. Losses at the gene ends were 6 bases for V and 3 bases for J; bases not matched to a gene: 5. The CDR3 loop spans 15 amino acids. Germline loops: CDR1 SNHLY, CDR2 FYNNEI. CDR3 loop: CASRESGRVYNEQFF. The CDR3 bases are TGTGCCAGCAGAGAGAGCGGGAGGGTCTACAATGAGCAGTTCTTC. The entire variable domain, with the rest obtained from reference TRBV2 and TRBJ2-1, is as follows: EPEVTQTPSHQVTQMGQEVILRCVPISNHLYFYWYRQILGQKVEFLVSFYNNEISEKSEIFDDQFSVERPDGSNFTLKIRSTKLEDSAMYFCASRESGRVYNEQFFGPGTRLTVL.

The chain employs TRBV20-1 and TRBJ2-3; 7 nucleotides align to TRBD1. This CDR3 spans 15 amino acids. Germline values: CDR1 DFQATT, CDR2 SNEGSKA (reference sequence). Germline trimming cut 0 bases from V and 0 bases from J; bases unmatched to any gene: 3. The CDR3 loop reads CSARDGTESTDTQYF. As DNA, the CDR3 is TGCAGTGCTAGAGACGGGACAGAGAGCACAGATACGCAGTATTTT.

This clonotype occurred a few times. This sequence joins TRBV7-6 and TRBJ2-7; either TRBD1 or TRBD2 may fit D (5 bases each). Germline assignment: CDR1 SGHVS and CDR2 FNYEAQ. CDR3 length equals 14 residues. V was shortened by 3 bases and J by 2 bases, with 11 bases between the two germline ends. CDR3 DNA: TGTGCCAGCAGCTTCGGGACCCCCCCCTACGAGCAGTACTTC. As protein: CASSFGTPPYEQYF.

V is TRBV20-1 and J is TRBJ2-5; 7 bases agree with TRBD2. V lost 3 bases, J lost 4 bases, and 8 bases stayed unmatched. The CDR3 covers 14 residues. The V gene's germline CDR1 is DFQATT and CDR2 SNEGSKA (reference sequence). Here the CDR3 DNA reads TGCAGTGCTAGTCTGGCGGGGGATAGAGAGACCCAGTACTTC. As protein: CSASLAGDRETQYF.